The 13 T cell receptor beta chains given below trace back to one sample, sequenced in a study of somatic mutations in cytotoxic T cells in rheumatoid arthritis. Data came from immunoSEQ multiplex PCR; TCRdb stores just in-frame clones and leaves some out. The data show 3,000 to 4,500 clones, roughly four fifths seen once. The sequenced material came from CD8+ T cells sorted from blood. All receptors derive from an adult with rheumatoid arthritis.

In this sample, this clone turned up once. V gene TRBV7-8 combines with J gene TRBJ2-5; weak D call: TRBD1 (5 bases). The J call may be in error: the DNA end matches TRBJ2-7 better. Germline CDR1 is SGHVS and CDR2 is FQNEAQ. The length of the CDR3 is 15 residues. This CDR3 is CASSLYQGPSYEQYF. In nucleotides, the CDR3 is TGTGCCAGCAGCTTATACCAGGGCCCATCCTACGAGCAGTACTTC.

The chain is built from TRBV5-6 and TRBJ1-2; tentatively, D is TRBD1 (5 bases). The germline V and J ends were trimmed by 5 bases and 7 bases, with 15 bases remaining between them. The CDR3 is made up of 13 amino acids. Germline V lookup: CDR1 SGHDT, CDR2 YYEEEE. Written as DNA, the CDR3 is TGTGCCAGCAGGGACTTCAGGGAGGGTGGCTACACCTTC. This gives the protein CASRDFREGGYTF.

The J gene is TRBJ2-7, the V gene TRBV4-1, with D possibly TRBD2 on 7 matching bases. There are 14 residues in the CDR3. V gave up 0 bases and J gave up 6 bases, with 12 bases separating them. Per the germline V gene, CDR1 is MGHRA and CDR2 is YSYEKL. The CDR3 here is CASSQEGGDPEQYF. The CDR3 DNA follows: TGCGCCAGCAGCCAAGAAGGGGGGGACCCCGAGCAGTACTTC.

This sequence joins TRBV15 and TRBJ2-1, with a tentative D call TRBD2 (6 bases). V was clipped by 4 bases and J by 5 bases, with 12 bases between them. Germline values: CDR1 LNHNV, CDR2 YYDKDF (reference sequence). CDR3 length equals 14 residues. CDR3 bases: TGTGCCACCAGCATCACCGGGAGTCACAATGAGCAGTTCTTC. Translation gives CATSITGSHNEQFF. Drawing the rest from reference TRBV15 and TRBJ2-1, the complete variable domain is DAMVIQNPRYQVTQFGKPVTLSCSQTLNHNVMYWYQQKSSQAPKLLFHYYDKDFNNEADTPDNFQSRRPNTSFCFLDIRSPGLGDTAMYLCATSITGSHNEQFFGPGTRLTVL.

The gene calls are TRBV11-3 and TRBJ1-1; D is ambiguous. The CDR3 length is 18 residues. Germline lookup yields CDR1 SGHNT and CDR2 YENEEA. Deletions cut 1 base from V and 4 bases from J, with 22 bases between. CDR3 nucleotide sequence: TGTGCCAGCAGCTTAGGCTGGGGTGACCCCGAAGCGGGCACTGAAGCTTTCTTT. Translation gives CASSLGWGDPEAGTEAFF.

J is TRBJ2-1 and V is TRBV5-1; D might be TRBD1 or TRBD2, each matching 5 bases. Looked up from germline, CDR1 is SGHRS and CDR2 is YFSETQ. Deletions cut 4 bases from V and 13 bases from J, with 18 bases between. The CDR3 extends over 13 amino acids. Written as DNA, the CDR3 is TGCGCCAGCAGCCTAGACCTCGGGACCCCCCAGTTCTTC. Translating gives CASSLDLGTPQFF.

The rearrangement links TRBV5-6 to TRBJ2-2, with 10 bases that match TRBD2. The CDR3 extends over 15 amino acids. V gave up 0 bases and J gave up 4 bases; unmatched junction bases: 0. CDR1 and CDR2 (germline): SGHDT, YYEEEE. The CDR3: CASSLGLAGTGELFF. CDR3 nucleotides: TGTGCCAGCAGCTTGGGACTAGCGGGCACCGGGGAGCTGTTTTTT. Variable domain in full (rest from reference TRBV5-6 and TRBJ2-2): DAGVTQSPTHLIKTRGQQVTLRCSPKSGHDTVSWYQQALGQGPQFIFQYYEEEERQRGNFPDRFSGHQFPNYSSELNVNALLLGDSALYLCASSLGLAGTGELFFGEGSRLTVL.

The chain recombines TRBV4-3 with TRBJ1-5; TRBD1 matches 9 bases. J lost 1 base, V lost 4 bases, and 2 bases had no gene match. Germline lookup yields CDR1 LGHNA and CDR2 YSLEER. The CDR3 length is 15 residues. The CDR3 nucleotides are TGCGCCAGCAGCCCCGGGACAGGGAGCAATCAGCCCCAGCATTTT. Amino acid sequence: CASSPGTGSNQPQHF.

The V gene is TRBV12-5, the J gene TRBJ2-2, with 9 bases lining up with TRBD2. V shed 0 bases and J 2 bases; nucleotides not matched to a gene: 10. The CDR3 consists of 19 residues. Per germline, CDR1 LGHNT and CDR2 FRNRAP. CDR3 sequence: CASGLVEGLAGTNTGELFF. DNA for the CDR3: TGTGCTAGTGGTTTGGTTGAGGGGCTAGCGGGGACTAACACCGGGGAGCTGTTTTTT.

In this sample, this clone turned up a few times. DNA of the CDR3: TGTGCCACCCTACTGGGAAGTGAGGACATGAACACTGAAGCTTTCTTT. Translated, it gives CATLLGSEDMNTEAFF. The chain recombines TRBV10-3 with TRBJ1-1; D may be TRBD1 (5 bases). The CDR3 runs 16 residues. Germline CDR1 ENHRY, CDR2 SYGVKD. Trimming stripped 10 bases from V and 0 bases from J, with 21 bases between.

In its sample, this clone is large. The chain is built from TRBV21-1 and TRBJ1-1. TRBV21-1 is termed a pseudogene. The CDR3 has 13 amino acids. CDR3 coding DNA: TGTGTGATACGATGGGTCGGGAGAAGGAAAGCTTTCTTT. It encodes CVIRWVGRRKAFF.

This clone was seen a handful of times. The V and J genes are TRBV4-1 and TRBJ2-1; the D gene is possibly TRBD1 (6 bases). The germline V gene has CDR1 MGHRA and CDR2 YSYEKL. This CDR3 has 16 residues. Trimming removed 4 bases at V and 2 bases at J, with 15 bases between. In DNA form, the CDR3 reads TGCGCCAGCAGCCCCCGAAAAGAGGGGGCCTACAATGAGCAGTTCTTC. As protein: CASSPRKEGAYNEQFF.

The chain carries TRBV7-2 and TRBJ1-1, with a possible D match to TRBD1 (5 bases). Per germline, CDR1 SGHTA and CDR2 FQGNSA. The CDR3 has 13 amino acids. Trimming removed 5 bases from V and 4 bases from J, with 11 bases in between. The CDR3 protein is CASSRGGGTEAFF. In DNA, the CDR3 is TGTGCCAGCAGCCGCGGGGGGGGCACTGAAGCTTTCTTT.